Below are 17 T cell receptor beta chains sequenced from a single sample in a study of CD8 T cells in Susac syndrome. When the RNA was reverse transcribed, random hexamers were used with an input of about 0.45 to 1 ug. In TCRdb, the immunoSEQ multiplex PCR reads were re-called with MiXCR into one record per CDR3 protein. The repertoire holds around 62,000 distinct CDR3 sequences, around nine tenths seen once, with roughly 0.2% in the top ten. Sequencing input: CD8+ T cells from PBMCs. Source of these receptors: a human donor in good health.

This sequence joins TRBV7-9 and TRBJ2-7; either TRBD1 or TRBD2 may fit D (5 bases each). V shed 5 bases and J shed 2 bases, with 13 bases lying between them. Germline-derived CDR1 and CDR2 are SEHNR and FQNEAQ (reference sequence). The length of the CDR3 is 14 residues. The CDR3 protein is CASSARGTPYEQYF. The CDR3 DNA follows: TGTGCCAGCAGCGCGAGAGGGACCCCCTACGAGCAGTACTTC.

The chain joins TRBV27 to TRBJ1-1, with D unclear. The V end was cut by 8 bases, the J end by 3 bases, with 10 bases between. CDR1 is MNHEY and CDR2 is SMNVEV in the germline V gene (reference sequence). The CDR3 has 12 residues. The CDR3 loop is CASADPDTEAFF. The CDR3 bases are TGTGCCAGCGCGGACCCAGACACTGAAGCTTTCTTT.

The genes are TRBV14 and TRBJ2-1, with D perhaps TRBD2 (7 bases). Germline assignment: CDR1 SGHDN and CDR2 FVKESK. This CDR3 contains 16 residues. Trimming took 3 bases from V and 6 from J, leaving 18 bases between them. In DNA, the CDR3 is TGTGCCAGCAGCCACCACCTGCCCGGGGGGCTCAATGAGCAGTTCTTC. It yields the protein CASSHHLPGGLNEQFF. Variable domain in full (rest from reference TRBV14 and TRBJ2-1): EAGVTQFPSHSVIEKGQTVTLRCDPISGHDNLYWYRRVMGKEIKFLLHFVKESKQDESGMPNNRFLAERTGGTYSTLKVQPAELEDSGVYFCASSHHLPGGLNEQFFGPGTRLTVL.

This chain connects TRBV20-1 to TRBJ1-2, with TRBD1 matching over 8 bases. The CDR3 is 12 amino acids. The germline CDR1 and CDR2 sequences are DFQATT and SNEGSKA (reference sequence). V was pared by 4 bases and J by 7 bases, with 5 bases of the junction left unmatched. Here the CDR3 reads CSATSGGIGYTF. CDR3 DNA sequence: TGCAGTGCTACCTCAGGGGGCATTGGCTACACCTTC.

The chain couples TRBV11-2 to TRBJ1-2; D is ambiguous. The CDR3 length is 13 residues. Per the germline V gene, CDR1 is SGHAT and CDR2 is FQNNGV. The V end was cut by 1 base, the J end by 2 bases, with 5 bases between. CDR3 in DNA: TGTGCCAGCAGCTTAGGGGAAAACTATGGCTACACCTTC. It specifies CASSLGENYGYTF.

CDR3 protein: CASSDTSGGTDTQYF. CDR3 bases: TGTGCCAGCAGTGACACTAGCGGGGGCACAGATACGCAGTATTTT. The chain carries TRBV6-4 and TRBJ2-3; 10 bases are shared with TRBD2. Germline CDR1 and CDR2: MRHNA and SNTAGT. CDR3 length: 15 residues. After removal of 2 bases from V and 1 base from J, the junction contained 0 bases not matched to a gene.

This clonotype has just a few counts. This chain joins TRBV6-5 and TRBJ2-7, with D possibly being TRBD2 (7 bases). Germline CDR1 is MNHEY and CDR2 is SVGAGI. The CDR3 is 13 amino acids. V shed 4 bases and J shed 4 bases, with 11 bases lying between them. Here the CDR3 DNA reads TGTGCCAGCAGTTGGGCGGGGGCATACGAGCAGTACTTC. Translating gives CASSWAGAYEQYF.

The CDR3 is CASSLGAGTSGETQYF. The CDR3 DNA is TGTGCCAGCAGTTTAGGCGCAGGGACTTCGGGAGAGACCCAGTACTTC. The chain couples TRBV12-3 or TRBV12-4 to TRBJ2-5; TRBD2 is a possible D gene (6 bases). CDR3 length: 16 residues. Trimming removed 1 base at V and 4 bases at J, with 16 bases between.

This clonotype was observed a single time. The chain joins TRBV7-9 to TRBJ2-1, with D hard to call. The germline gives CDR1 SEHNR, CDR2 FQNEAQ (reference sequence). With 2 bases removed from V and 10 bases from J, the gap between germline ends came to 9 bases. This CDR3 is 12 amino acids long. The DNA for the CDR3 is TGTGCCAGCAGCTTACTTACGGAAGAGCAGTTCTTC. It is translated as CASSLLTEEQFF.

The gene calls are TRBV7-2 and TRBJ1-5; D remains unclear. With 1 base removed from V and 0 bases from J, the gap between germline ends came to 10 bases. The germline V gene has CDR1 SGHTA and CDR2 FQGNSA. The CDR3 is 16 residues long. The CDR3: CASSLGSRGSNQPQHF. The CDR3 DNA reads TGTGCCAGCAGCTTAGGTTCCCGGGGTAGCAATCAGCCCCAGCATTTT.

The chain joins TRBV24-1 to TRBJ2-1; D is ambiguous. The length of the CDR3 is 16 residues. V lost 2 bases to trimming and J lost 1 base, with 11 bases between them. In germline, CDR1 is KGHDR, CDR2 SFDVKD. CDR3 loop: CATSDYMRKSYNEQFF. The CDR3 DNA reads TGTGCCACCAGTGATTATATGCGAAAATCCTACAATGAGCAGTTCTTC.

V gene TRBV15 combines with J gene TRBJ1-5, with D perhaps matching TRBD1 (6 bases). The CDR3 runs to 17 residues. The V gene lost 1 base and the J gene lost 0 bases, with 13 bases spanning the gap. Germline-derived CDR1 and CDR2 are LNHNV and YYDKDF (reference sequence). The CDR3 sequence: CATSRGWGAISNQPQHF. CDR3 DNA sequence: TGTGCCACCAGCAGAGGCTGGGGGGCGATTAGCAATCAGCCCCAGCATTTT.

With regard to this clonotype: One end of the junction does not line up with germline, which may come from a read error. J is TRBJ2-7 and V is TRBV6-2 or TRBV6-3; D may be TRBD1 (5 bases). Germline assignment: CDR1 MNHEY and CDR2 SVGEGT. The CDR3 loop spans 13 amino acids. This CDR3 is CASSIDSSYEQCF. Written as DNA, the CDR3 is TGTGCCAGCAGCATAGACAGCTCCTACGAGCAGTGCTTC.

The V gene is TRBV7-9, the J gene TRBJ2-3; perhaps TRBD2 as D (5 bases). V lost 5 bases and J 1 base, leaving 16 bases between the germline ends. Per the germline V gene, CDR1 is SEHNR and CDR2 is FQNEAQ (reference sequence). The CDR3 has 16 residues. CDR3 region: CASSPRRGSGTDTQYF. CDR3 bases: TGTGCCAGCAGCCCCCGTCGAGGGTCGGGCACAGATACGCAGTATTTT. Using reference TRBV7-9 and TRBJ2-3 for the parts outside the CDR3, the full variable domain is DTGVSQNPRHKITKRGQNVTFRCDPISEHNRLYWYRQTLGQGPEFLTYFQNEAQLEKSRLLSDRFSAERPKGSFSTLEIQRTEQGDSAMYLCASSPRRGSGTDTQYFGPGTRLTVL.

The gene calls are TRBV10-3 and TRBJ2-3; tentative D call: TRBD2 (7 bases). From germline, CDR1 is ENHRY and CDR2 SYGVKD. CDR3 length equals 16 residues. The V end was cut by 7 bases, the J end by 2 bases, with 19 bases between. CDR3 in amino acids: CAIKGAGGQSTDTQYF. The CDR3 region has the DNA TGTGCCATCAAAGGTGCCGGGGGGCAATCCACAGATACGCAGTATTTT.

The chain couples TRBV6-6 to TRBJ1-2, with D tentatively TRBD1 (6 bases). Germline CDR1 is MNHNY and CDR2 is SVGAGI (reference sequence). This CDR3 region has 16 residues. The V end lost 6 bases, the J end lost 0 bases, and 17 bases lay between the germline ends. The CDR3 spells CASRSRRGRTNYGYTF. In nucleotides, the CDR3 is TGTGCCAGCAGGTCACGCAGGGGTAGGACTAACTATGGCTACACCTTC.

The V gene is TRBV7-8, the J gene TRBJ2-7, with D possibly being TRBD2 (5 bases). Germline assignment: CDR1 SGHVS and CDR2 FQNEAQ. The CDR3 runs to 15 residues. Trimming shortened V by 6 bases and J by 0 bases, and 15 bases separated the two germline ends. This CDR3 reads CASSVGVVSSYEQYF. CDR3 nucleotide sequence: TGTGCCAGCAGTGTGGGAGTTGTAAGCTCCTACGAGCAGTACTTC.